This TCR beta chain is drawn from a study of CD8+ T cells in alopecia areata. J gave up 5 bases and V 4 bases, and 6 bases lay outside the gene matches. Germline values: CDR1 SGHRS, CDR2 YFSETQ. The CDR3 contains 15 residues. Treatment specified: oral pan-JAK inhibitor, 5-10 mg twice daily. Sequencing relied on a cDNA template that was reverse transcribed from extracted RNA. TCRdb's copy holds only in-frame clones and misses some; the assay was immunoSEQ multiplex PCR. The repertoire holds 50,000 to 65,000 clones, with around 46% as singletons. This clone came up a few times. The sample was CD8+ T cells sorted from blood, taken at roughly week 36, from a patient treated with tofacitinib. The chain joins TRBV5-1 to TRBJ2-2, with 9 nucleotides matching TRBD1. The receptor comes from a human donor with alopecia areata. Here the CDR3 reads CASSGSGTGTGELFF. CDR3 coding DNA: TGCGCCAGCAGCGGATCCGGGACAGGGACCGGGGAGCTGTTTTTT.